The present T cell receptor (beta chain) was sequenced within a study of blood T cell repertoires in COVID-19. Participant-given clinical history determined each cohort assignment. The trim removed 3 bases at V and 2 bases at J, leaving 4 bases unmatched. CDR1 is SGHRS, CDR2 YFSETQ, per germline. The CDR3 has 14 amino acids. Using immunoSEQ multiplex PCR, the repertoire was profiled, and TCRdb retains in-frame clones only, with some absent. Among 150,000 to 200,000 clones listed, roughly four fifths were seen once. This sequence joins TRBV5-1 and TRBJ2-5; the match to TRBD2 covers 7 bases. The material sequenced was PBMCs or T cells enriched from blood (not recorded which). This clonotype originated in a man aged 45-65 years who had recovered from COVID-19. The CDR3 nucleotides read TGCGCCAGCAGCTCCGGGGGGAGGCAAGAGACCCAGTACTTC. The encoded protein is CASSSGGRQETQYF.